The 25 T cell receptor beta chains below all came from one sample that was sequenced in a study of blood T cell repertoires in COVID-19. Data came from immunoSEQ multiplex PCR; TCRdb stores just in-frame clones and leaves some out. In the table there are around 250,000 clones, roughly four fifths of which are singletons. Sample: PBMCs or T cells enriched from blood (not recorded which). Receptors were obtained from a man between 35 and 55 years old who had been exposed to COVID-19.

This chain uses TRBV5-5 with TRBJ1-2, with 7 bases fitting TRBD1. The CDR3 is 16 amino acids. From germline, CDR1 is SGHKS and CDR2 YYEKEE (reference sequence). Losses at the gene ends were 0 bases for V and 5 bases for J; bases not matched to a gene: 10. The DNA of the CDR3 is TGTGCCAGCAGCTTGGTAGCAGGGGGTTCGGAATATGGCTACACCTTC. Protein: CASSLVAGGSEYGYTF. Full variable domain (rest looked up from reference TRBV5-5 and TRBJ1-2): DAGVTQSPTHLIKTRGQQVTLRCSPISGHKSVSWYQQVLGQGPQFIFQYYEKEERGRGNFPDRFSARQFPNYSSELNVNALLLGDSALYLCASSLVAGGSEYGYTFGSGTRLTVV.

The chain joins TRBV30 to TRBJ1-5; a possible D gene is TRBD1 (5 bases). The CDR3 extends over 13 amino acids. Trimming shortened V by 3 bases and J by 4 bases, and 10 bases separated the two germline ends. Per the germline V gene, CDR1 is GTSNPN and CDR2 is SVGIG (reference sequence). CDR3 sequence: CAWRSGPNQPQHF. DNA for the CDR3: TGTGCCTGGAGATCAGGGCCGAATCAGCCCCAGCATTTT.

Here the CDR3 DNA reads TGTGCCAGCAGCTCTCAGGCGGGCACTGAAGCTTTCTTT. Amino acids: CASSSQAGTEAFF. This sequence joins TRBV12-3 or TRBV12-4 and TRBJ1-1, with D hard to call. The CDR3 runs to 13 residues. V lost 6 bases and J lost 4, with 12 bases in between.

This chain connects TRBV15 to TRBJ2-7; possible D gene TRBD1, 5 bases. Germline V CDR1 and CDR2: LNHNV, YYDKDF (reference sequence). The CDR3 loop spans 17 amino acids. V lost 5 bases and J lost 0, with 20 bases in between. CDR3 amino acids: CATSERTPRLGSYEQYF. Written as DNA, the CDR3 is TGTGCCACCAGCGAGAGGACACCCCGCCTGGGCTCCTACGAGCAGTACTTC.

The chain uses TRBV9 and TRBJ1-2; D is unclear. V lost 2 bases and J 4 bases, leaving 9 bases between the germline ends. Germline V lookup: CDR1 SGDLS, CDR2 YYNGEE. The CDR3 covers 13 residues. The CDR3 protein is CASSVSYSYGYTF. As DNA, the CDR3 is TGTGCCAGCAGCGTTAGTTACTCCTATGGCTACACCTTC.

The chain combines TRBV2 with TRBJ1-1; a possible D gene is TRBD1 (6 bases). Deletions cut 9 bases from V and 1 base from J, with 15 bases between. CDR1 SNHLY and CDR2 FYNNEI come from the germline V gene. The CDR3 is 14 amino acids. CDR3: CARTSGATNTEAFF. The CDR3 bases are TGTGCCAGAACCTCAGGGGCTACGAACACTGAAGCTTTCTTT. Combining the CDR3 with reference TRBV2 and TRBJ1-1 gives the whole variable domain EPEVTQTPSHQVTQMGQEVILRCVPISNHLYFYWYRQILGQKVEFLVSFYNNEISEKSEIFDDQFSVERPDGSNFTLKIRSTKLEDSAMYFCARTSGATNTEAFFGQGTRLTVV.

The chain has TRBV24-1 and TRBJ2-1; tentatively, D is TRBD1 (6 bases). This CDR3 comprises 16 residues. V was trimmed by 3 bases and J by 10 bases, leaving 21 bases between them. CDR1 is KGHDR and CDR2 is SFDVKD in the germline V gene. The CDR3 loop is CATSDITGSGTSEQFF. The CDR3 region has the DNA TGTGCCACCAGTGATATAACAGGGAGCGGAACTTCCGAGCAGTTCTTC.

This chain connects TRBV5-1 to TRBJ1-6; 7 bases align to TRBD1. Germline V gives CDR1 SGHRS, CDR2 YFSETQ. The CDR3 is 15 amino acids. Trimming took 4 bases from V and 10 from J; bases not matched to a gene: 11. The CDR3 reads CASSVTGDPGSPLHF. Here the CDR3 DNA reads TGCGCCAGCAGCGTTACAGGGGACCCGGGGTCACCCCTCCACTTT. Based on the CDR3 plus reference TRBV5-1 and TRBJ1-6, the full variable domain is KAGVTQTPRYLIKTRGQQVTLSCSPISGHRSVSWYQQTPGQGLQFLFEYFSETQRNKGNFPGRFSGRQFSNSRSEMNVSTLELGDSALYLCASSVTGDPGSPLHFGNGTRLTVT.

This chain connects TRBV30 to TRBJ1-2; D gene unclear. Per germline, CDR1 GTSNPN and CDR2 SVGIG (reference sequence). The CDR3 contains 12 residues. V was cut by 5 bases and J by 2 bases, with 9 bases left in between. This chain's CDR3 is CAWGHQNYGYTF. The CDR3 DNA sequence: TGTGCCTGGGGGCACCAAAACTATGGCTACACCTTC.

The rearrangement links TRBV29-1 to TRBJ2-5, with 8 bases identical to TRBD2. CDR1 is SQVTM and CDR2 is ANQGSEA in the germline V gene. The ends lost 8 bases at V and 5 bases at J; junction bases unmatched: 16. The CDR3 sequence is 15 residues long. The DNA for the CDR3 is TGCAGCACCGACAACGAGCGGGGGCTGGGGGAGACCCAGTACTTC. Translation: CSTDNERGLGETQYF.

This clone was recorded once. This chain uses TRBV2 with TRBJ2-7, with no clear D. The CDR3 loop spans 15 amino acids. Trimming removed 1 base from V and 3 bases from J, with 13 bases in between. Germline V lookup: CDR1 SNHLY, CDR2 FYNNEI. The DNA for the CDR3 is TGTGCCAGCAGTGAAGGCAGGCAAAAGGACTACGAGCAGTACTTC. Translation: CASSEGRQKDYEQYF. Drawing the rest from reference TRBV2 and TRBJ2-7, the complete variable domain is EPEVTQTPSHQVTQMGQEVILRCVPISNHLYFYWYRQILGQKVEFLVSFYNNEISEKSEIFDDQFSVERPDGSNFTLKIRSTKLEDSAMYFCASSEGRQKDYEQYFGPGTRLTVT.

The rearrangement uses TRBV29-1 and TRBJ2-2; D is unclear. V was shortened by 0 bases and J by 7 bases, with 9 bases between the two germline ends. This CDR3 is built from 13 residues. Looked up from germline, CDR1 is SQVTM and CDR2 is ANQGSEA. This CDR3 is CSVEERRGGELFF. DNA for the CDR3: TGCAGCGTTGAAGAGAGACGAGGCGGGGAGCTGTTTTTT.

The J gene is TRBJ2-7, the V gene TRBV7-3; D perhaps matches TRBD2 (5 bases). The CDR3 has 15 amino acids. CDR1 SGHTA and CDR2 FQGTGA come from the germline V gene. Trimming took off 2 bases at V and 4 bases at J, with 15 bases between the two ends. The CDR3 sequence: CASSLGPSGGYEQYF. The CDR3 bases are TGTGCCAGCAGCTTAGGCCCCAGCGGAGGTTACGAGCAGTACTTC.

The chain has TRBV30 and TRBJ1-2; 7 bases line up with TRBD1. Germline V CDR1 and CDR2: GTSNPN, SVGIG (reference sequence). Trimming took 1 base from V and 6 from J; bases not matched to a gene: 11. The CDR3 sequence is 15 residues long. The CDR3 DNA reads TGTGCCTGGAGTGGACCGGGACAGCCTTCCGATGGCTACACCTTC. As protein: CAWSGPGQPSDGYTF.

This clone was detected only once. The chain carries TRBV9 and TRBJ2-5, with D tentatively TRBD1 (6 bases). Per the germline V gene, CDR1 is SGDLS and CDR2 is YYNGEE. The CDR3 contains 14 residues. The germline V and J ends were trimmed by 0 bases and 6 bases, with 12 bases remaining between them. The CDR3 region is CASSVDSRGKTQYF. As DNA, the CDR3 is TGTGCCAGCAGCGTAGATTCAAGGGGGAAGACCCAGTACTTC. The full variable domain, with the rest looked up from reference TRBV9 and TRBJ2-5, is DSGVTQTPKHLITATGQRVTLRCSPRSGDLSVYWYQQSLDQGLQFLIQYYNGEERAKGNILERFSAQQFPDLHSELNLSSLELGDSALYFCASSVDSRGKTQYFGPGTRLLVL.

This clone has only one observation. The chain recombines TRBV5-8 with TRBJ1-6, with TRBD1 matching over 7 bases. J gave up 9 bases and V 4 bases, and 10 bases lay outside the gene matches. The germline gives CDR1 SGHTS, CDR2 YDEGEE. This CDR3 region has 15 residues. The CDR3 sequence: CASSPGQASLSPLHF. The DNA of the CDR3 is TGTGCCAGCAGCCCAGGACAGGCGTCCCTTTCACCCCTCCACTTT.

The V gene is TRBV19, the J gene TRBJ1-1; D not certain. The CDR3 is made up of 15 amino acids. Germline V lookup: CDR1 LNHDA, CDR2 SQIVND (reference sequence). V lost 3 bases and J 0 bases, leaving 11 bases between the germline ends. This CDR3 is CASSIRVRLNTEAFF. In nucleotides, the CDR3 is TGTGCCAGTAGTATCCGGGTCAGATTGAACACTGAAGCTTTCTTT.

This clone was detected a few times. The rearrangement links TRBV13 to TRBJ1-6; D gene ambiguous. The CDR3 is 16 residues long. Trimming shortened V by 0 bases and J by 8 bases, and 14 bases separated the two germline ends. Germline lookup yields CDR1 PRHDT and CDR2 FYEKMQ (reference sequence). DNA for the CDR3: TGTGCCAGCAGCTTAGGCCTGCAGCGAAGGTATTCACCCCTCCACTTT. Translated: CASSLGLQRRYSPLHF. Using reference TRBV13 and TRBJ1-6 for the parts outside the CDR3, the full variable domain is AAGVIQSPRHLIKEKRETATLKCYPIPRHDTVYWYQQGPGQDPQFLISFYEKMQSDKGSIPDRFSAQQFSDYHSELNMSSLELGDSALYFCASSLGLQRRYSPLHFGNGTRLTVT.

In its sample, this clone was seen many times. The chain recombines TRBV9 with TRBJ2-7; tentative D call: TRBD1 (6 bases). There are 14 residues in the CDR3. Germline CDR1 reads SGDLS; CDR2 reads YYNGEE. Trimming left V 5 bases short and J 6 bases short, with 18 bases between. The CDR3 sequence: CASSMTQDSLEQYF. The CDR3 nucleotides are TGTGCCAGCAGTATGACGCAGGACAGCCTCGAGCAGTACTTC.

The chain couples TRBV6-5 to TRBJ2-7, with 8 bases fitting TRBD2. The V and J ends lost 2 bases and 5 bases, in that order; junction bases with no gene match: 8. CDR3 length equals 15 residues. CDR1 and CDR2 from the germline V gene are MNHEY and SVGAGI. The CDR3 is CASSYEAGEADEQYF. CDR3 sequence (DNA): TGTGCCAGCAGTTACGAAGCGGGAGAAGCAGACGAGCAGTACTTC.

The rearrangement uses TRBV18 and TRBJ2-2; D is ambiguous. The CDR3 has 11 residues. V lost 2 bases and J lost 10, with 5 bases in between. Per the germline V gene, CDR1 is KGHSH and CDR2 is LQKENI. CDR3 bases: TGTGCCAGCTCACCAAACACGGAGCTGTTTTTT. This translates into CASSPNTELFF.

This chain uses TRBV19 with TRBJ2-1; tentatively, D is TRBD2 (5 bases). The CDR3 length is 15 residues. Trimming took 6 bases from V and 5 from J, leaving 17 bases between them. The V gene's germline CDR1 is LNHDA and CDR2 SQIVND (reference sequence). The CDR3 region has the DNA TGTGCCAGTAGGATACATCCTAGCACCAACAATGAGCAGTTCTTC. It yields the protein CASRIHPSTNNEQFF.

The V and J genes are TRBV5-8 and TRBJ1-5; D is unclear. V gave up 0 bases and J gave up 5 bases, with 15 bases separating them. The CDR3 loop spans 16 amino acids. Germline CDR1 reads SGHTS; CDR2 reads YDEGEE. The CDR3 loop reads CASSLGDLGSYQPQHF. CDR3 coding DNA: TGTGCCAGCAGCTTGGGGGATCTGGGGAGTTATCAGCCCCAGCATTTT. The variable domain in full, with the rest retrieved from reference TRBV5-8 and TRBJ1-5, is EAGVTQSPTHLIKTRGQQATLRCSPISGHTSVYWYQQALGLGLQFLLWYDEGEERNRGNFPPRFSGRQFPNYSSELNVNALELEDSALYLCASSLGDLGSYQPQHFGDGTRLSIL.

The chain has TRBV18 and TRBJ2-5; 11 nucleotides align to TRBD2. This CDR3 has 15 residues. Germline V gives CDR1 KGHSH, CDR2 LQKENI. V trimming: 8 bases; J trimming: 5 bases; junction bases outside the gene matches: 10. The CDR3: CASPSTSGSSETQYF. The CDR3 DNA follows: TGTGCCAGCCCCTCAACTAGCGGGAGTAGTGAGACCCAGTACTTC.

This chain uses TRBV11-2 with TRBJ2-2; D perhaps matches TRBD1 (5 bases). From germline, CDR1 is SGHAT and CDR2 FQNNGV. The CDR3 contains 15 residues. Trimming left V 2 bases short and J 4 bases short, with 11 bases between. The CDR3 here is CASSLQGLVTGELFF. CDR3 bases: TGTGCCAGCAGCTTACAGGGCCTAGTCACCGGGGAGCTGTTTTTT.